This paragraph reports one T cell receptor beta chain. Its cognate antigen is unknown. The V and J ends lost 8 bases and 2 bases respectively, with 13 bases between them. The CDR3 runs to 13 residues. Germline-derived CDR1 and CDR2 are MNHEY and SVGAGI. This entry is derived from a study of post-analysis software for immune sequencing data. Built from TCR beta cDNA, the libraries had unique molecular identifiers in them. TCRdb recomputed calls from the PCR reads with MiXCR, one row per CDR3 protein. Among 750,000 to 950,000 distinct CDR3 sequences listed, approximately 57% were seen once. Study observations and caveats: Under F measure analysis, samples from one preparation batch co-clustered strongly. Significantly lower normalized Chao1 diversity was seen in multiple sclerosis patients than in controls. Relative to controls, patients had a few TRBV segments at higher frequency, with TRBV5-6, TRBV5-1 and TRBV20-1 among these.

The specimen sequenced was blood. J is TRBJ2-7 and V is TRBV6-5; D is possibly TRBD2 (5 bases). The sequence came from a girl under 18 with multiple sclerosis. The CDR3 here is CASRAGIPYEQYF. CDR3 nucleotides: TGTGCCAGCCGCGCCGGGATACCCTACGAGCAGTACTTC.